The 10 T cell receptor beta chains listed next were all sequenced from one sample in a study of T cells after posttransplantation cyclophosphamide. Libraries were prepared by immunoSEQ multiplex PCR; TCRdb keeps only in-frame clonotypes and omits some of them. This table holds 7,500 to 10,000 clones, roughly 98% found once. The naive gate required viable CD3+CD4+ or CD3+CD8+ cells with CCR7+CD45RA+CD45RO-CD95-CD27+CD28+ phenotype. Sequencing was carried out using naive CD4+ T cells sorted from PBMCs. These receptors all come from a woman aged 55 to 70 in good health, CMV-negative, and a related stem cell transplant donor.

The chain uses TRBV10-1 and TRBJ1-5; 7 positions match TRBD1. The CDR3 is 15 residues long. Germline loops: CDR1 WNHNN, CDR2 SYGVQD (reference sequence). Unmatched junction bases numbered 4, after V lost 5 bases and J lost 0 bases. In DNA form, the CDR3 reads TGCGCCAGCAGTATGGGACAGAATAGCAATCAGCCCCAGCATTTT. This codes for CASSMGQNSNQPQHF.

The chain combines TRBV2 with TRBJ2-3; D possibly corresponds to TRBD1 (5 bases). This CDR3 has 13 residues. Germline V gives CDR1 SNHLY, CDR2 FYNNEI. Trimming pared 4 bases from V and 6 bases from J, leaving 11 bases between. The CDR3 DNA follows: TGTGCCAGCAGTGCGGACATTAGGGATACGCAGTATTTT. As protein: CASSADIRDTQYF.

The CDR3 loop reads CASSYSAAGELFF. In DNA, the CDR3 is TGTGCCAGCAGTTACTCGGCAGCCGGGGAGCTGTTTTTT. The V and J genes are TRBV6-5 and TRBJ2-2; unclear D gene. Deletions cut 0 bases from V and 6 bases from J, with 5 bases between. CDR3 length: 13 amino acids. CDR1 is MNHEY and CDR2 is SVGAGI in the germline V gene.

The CDR3, as DNA: TGTGCCAGCAGGCGGGAAGGGCTGAACACTGAAGCTTTCTTT. This codes for CASRREGLNTEAFF. This chain uses TRBV6-1 with TRBJ1-1; D is ambiguous. CDR3 length: 14 amino acids. The V end was cut by 6 bases, the J end by 0 bases, with 11 bases between. Germline CDR1 reads MNHNS; CDR2 reads SASEGT.

The CDR3 here is CASSGTGKMFEKLFF. Written as DNA, the CDR3 is TGTGCCAGCAGCGGGACAGGGAAGATGTTCGAAAAACTGTTTTTT. This chain joins TRBV9 and TRBJ1-4; 8 nucleotides match TRBD1. The CDR3 totals 15 residues. V was clipped by 3 bases and J by 8 bases; unmatched bases: 9. The germline gives CDR1 SGDLS, CDR2 YYNGEE. Variable domain in full (rest from reference TRBV9 and TRBJ1-4): DSGVTQTPKHLITATGQRVTLRCSPRSGDLSVYWYQQSLDQGLQFLIQYYNGEERAKGNILERFSAQQFPDLHSELNLSSLELGDSALYFCASSGTGKMFEKLFFGSGTQLSVL.

The rearrangement uses TRBV28 and TRBJ2-7; 7 bases line up with TRBD1. This CDR3 is built from 13 residues. Germline V gives CDR1 MDHEN, CDR2 SYDVKM. V trimming: 6 bases; J trimming: 8 bases; junction bases outside the gene matches: 10. This chain's CDR3 is CASRGDREHKQYV. In DNA, the CDR3 is TGTGCCAGCAGGGGTGACAGGGAACACAAGCAGTACGTC.

CDR3 nucleotide sequence: TGTGCCAGCAGTTTCAGGGGTAGGGAAAAACTGTTTTTT. Amino acid sequence: CASSFRGREKLFF. The J gene is TRBJ1-4, the V gene TRBV28; tentatively, D is TRBD1 (6 bases). This CDR3 comprises 13 residues. CDR1 is MDHEN and CDR2 is SYDVKM in the germline V gene. V lost 3 bases and J 8 bases, leaving 10 bases between the germline ends.

The rearrangement uses TRBV28 and TRBJ1-1, with 7 bases aligning to TRBD1. The V gene end was trimmed by 6 bases and the J gene end by 6 bases; junction bases not matched to a gene: 10. The germline gives CDR1 MDHEN, CDR2 SYDVKM. The CDR3 covers 14 residues. The CDR3 here is CASRTTPDRAEAFF. The CDR3 DNA sequence: TGTGCCAGCAGGACTACTCCTGACAGGGCTGAAGCTTTCTTT.

The chain employs TRBV6-5 and TRBJ2-1; 9 bases map to TRBD2. Germline V lookup: CDR1 MNHEY, CDR2 SVGAGI. The CDR3 covers 15 residues. Trimming removed 6 bases from V and 7 bases from J; junction bases left unmatched: 10. The DNA for the CDR3 is TGTGCCAGCAGAGCTATAGCGGGGGCGGGGAATGAGCAGTTCTTC. This encodes CASRAIAGAGNEQFF.

A remark on this clone: The same CDR3 arises from other DNA sequences in this sample as well. The chain combines TRBV19 with TRBJ1-6; D call uncertain. The CDR3 sequence is 15 residues long. Germline V gives CDR1 LNHDA, CDR2 SQIVND (reference sequence). Trimming stripped 3 bases from V and 13 bases from J, with 19 bases between. CDR3: CASSMQGLVESPLHF. In nucleotides, the CDR3 is TGTGCCAGTAGTATGCAAGGACTGGTGGAATCCCCCCTCCACTTT. Looking up the rest from reference TRBV19 and TRBJ1-6 gives the full variable domain: DGGITQSPKYLFRKEGQNVTLSCEQNLNHDAMYWYRQDPGQGLRLIYYSQIVNDFQKGDIAEGYSVSREKKESFPLTVTSAQKNPTAFYLCASSMQGLVESPLHFGNGTRLTVT.